This TCR beta chain was recorded in a study of Ad26.COV2.S vaccination and SARS-CoV-2 variants. Whole-study context: Dosing was one shot or two shots 56 days apart. Overall study results and limits: Placebo and vaccine recipients had non-spike TCR breadth that was similar. In TCR breadth and depth analyses, total T cell responses may have been underestimated.

In the case of this clone: Its specificity is not known.

Using immunoSEQ multiplex PCR, the repertoire was profiled, and TCRdb retains in-frame clones only, with some absent. The table has fewer than 800,000 clones, more than 80% seen once. Treatment defined: 19 received Ad26.COV2.S at low or high dose, single or two shots; 5 received placebo; per-sample allocation not given. Sampling occurred on day 63 after the first vaccine or placebo injection. Vaccination used an Ad26 vector expressing Wuhan-strain SARS-CoV-2 spike. CDR1 SGDLS and CDR2 YYNGEE come from the germline V gene. Trimming stripped 2 bases from V and 5 bases from J, with 11 bases between. The CDR3 loop spans 14 amino acids.

The genes are TRBV9 and TRBJ2-1; D is ambiguous. The specimen was peripheral blood, collected in a trial of Ad26.COV2.S vaccine versus placebo. This TCR was sampled from a person aged 18 to 65 who received the Ad26.COV2.S COVID-19 vaccine or a placebo. In DNA, the CDR3 is TGTGCCAGCAGCGTCGAAGGAAGAAACAATGAGCAGTTCTTC. It codes for CASSVEGRNNEQFF.